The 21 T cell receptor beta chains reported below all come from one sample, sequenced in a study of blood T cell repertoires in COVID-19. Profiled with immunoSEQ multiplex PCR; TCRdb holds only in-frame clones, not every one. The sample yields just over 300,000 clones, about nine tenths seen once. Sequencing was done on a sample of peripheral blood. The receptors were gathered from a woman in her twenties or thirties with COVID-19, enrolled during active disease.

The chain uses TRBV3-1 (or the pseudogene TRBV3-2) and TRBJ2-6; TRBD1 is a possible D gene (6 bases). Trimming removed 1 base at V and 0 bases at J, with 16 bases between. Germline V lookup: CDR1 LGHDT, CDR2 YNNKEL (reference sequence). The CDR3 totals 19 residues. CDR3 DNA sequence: TGTGCCAGCAGCCAAGCCTTGGCAGGGGCCTTCTCTGGGGCCAACGTCCTGACTTTC. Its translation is CASSQALAGAFSGANVLTF.

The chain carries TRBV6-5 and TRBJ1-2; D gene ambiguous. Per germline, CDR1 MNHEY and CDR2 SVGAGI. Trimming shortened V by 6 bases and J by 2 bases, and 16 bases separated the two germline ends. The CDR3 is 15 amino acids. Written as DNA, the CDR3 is TGTGCCAGCAGGCCTTCTTATGAGACAAACTATGGCTACACCTTC. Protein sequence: CASRPSYETNYGYTF.

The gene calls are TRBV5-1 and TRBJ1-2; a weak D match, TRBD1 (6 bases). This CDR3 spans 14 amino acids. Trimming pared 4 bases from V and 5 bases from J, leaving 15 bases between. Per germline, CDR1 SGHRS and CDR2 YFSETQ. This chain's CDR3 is CASSSSDSVYGYTF. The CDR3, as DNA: TGCGCCAGCAGCAGTTCGGACAGCGTATATGGCTACACCTTC.

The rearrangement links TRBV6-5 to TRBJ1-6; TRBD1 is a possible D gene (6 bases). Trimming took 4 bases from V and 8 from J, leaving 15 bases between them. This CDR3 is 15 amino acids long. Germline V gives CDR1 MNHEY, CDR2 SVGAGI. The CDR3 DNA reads TGTGCCAGCAGTTTGGGGCAGGGGTTGGATTCACCCCTCCACTTT. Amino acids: CASSLGQGLDSPLHF.

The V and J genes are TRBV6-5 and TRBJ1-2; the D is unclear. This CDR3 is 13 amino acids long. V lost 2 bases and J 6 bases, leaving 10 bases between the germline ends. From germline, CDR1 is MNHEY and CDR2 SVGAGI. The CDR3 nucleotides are TGTGCCAGCAGTTACGGGCGACACAATGGCTACACCTTC. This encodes CASSYGRHNGYTF.

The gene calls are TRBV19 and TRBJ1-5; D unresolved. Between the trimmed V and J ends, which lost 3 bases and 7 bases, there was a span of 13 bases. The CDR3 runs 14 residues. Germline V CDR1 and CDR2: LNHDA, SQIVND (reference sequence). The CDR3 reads CASSIPLKHQPQHF. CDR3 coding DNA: TGTGCCAGTAGTATCCCTTTAAAGCACCAGCCCCAGCATTTT.

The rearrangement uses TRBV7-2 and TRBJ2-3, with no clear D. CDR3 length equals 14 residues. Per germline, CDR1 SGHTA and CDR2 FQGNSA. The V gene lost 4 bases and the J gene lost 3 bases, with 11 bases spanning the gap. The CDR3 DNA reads TGTGCCAGCAGCTACGTCGGTCGTACAGATACGCAGTATTTT. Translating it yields CASSYVGRTDTQYF.

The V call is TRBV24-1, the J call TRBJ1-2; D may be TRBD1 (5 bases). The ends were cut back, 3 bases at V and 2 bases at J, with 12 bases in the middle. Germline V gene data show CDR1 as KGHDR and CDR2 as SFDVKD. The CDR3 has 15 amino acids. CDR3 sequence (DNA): TGTGCCACCAGTGATCGCCACAGGCCGAACTATGGCTACACCTTC. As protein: CATSDRHRPNYGYTF.

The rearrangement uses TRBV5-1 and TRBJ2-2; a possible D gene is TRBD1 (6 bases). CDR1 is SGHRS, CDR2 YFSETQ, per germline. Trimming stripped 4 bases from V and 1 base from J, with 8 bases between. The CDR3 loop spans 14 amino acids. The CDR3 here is CASSKDRNTGELFF. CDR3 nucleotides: TGCGCCAGCAGCAAGGACAGGAACACCGGGGAGCTGTTTTTT.

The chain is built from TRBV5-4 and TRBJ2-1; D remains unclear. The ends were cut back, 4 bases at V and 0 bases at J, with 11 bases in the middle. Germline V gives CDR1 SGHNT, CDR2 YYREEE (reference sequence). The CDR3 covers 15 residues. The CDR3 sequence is CASSPTCTSYNEQFF. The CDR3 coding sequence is TGTGCCAGCAGCCCAACATGCACCTCCTACAATGAGCAGTTCTTC.

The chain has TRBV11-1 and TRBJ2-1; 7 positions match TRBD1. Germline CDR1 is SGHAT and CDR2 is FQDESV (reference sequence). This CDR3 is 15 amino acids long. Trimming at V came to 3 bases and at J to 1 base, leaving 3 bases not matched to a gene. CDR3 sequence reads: CASSFGTASYNEQFF. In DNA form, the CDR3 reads TGTGCCAGCAGCTTCGGGACAGCGTCCTACAATGAGCAGTTCTTC.

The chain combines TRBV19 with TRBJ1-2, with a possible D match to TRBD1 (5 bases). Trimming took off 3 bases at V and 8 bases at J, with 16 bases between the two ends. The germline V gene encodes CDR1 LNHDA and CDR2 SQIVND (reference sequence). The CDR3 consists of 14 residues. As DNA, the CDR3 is TGTGCCAGTAGTATGGATGGGGCAAGGTGGGGCTACACCTTC. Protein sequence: CASSMDGARWGYTF.

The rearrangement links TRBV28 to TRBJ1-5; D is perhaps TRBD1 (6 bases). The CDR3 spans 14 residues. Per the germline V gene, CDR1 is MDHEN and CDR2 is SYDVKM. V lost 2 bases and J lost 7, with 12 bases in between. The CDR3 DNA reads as TGTGCCAGCAGTTTACCGGGGGGCGAACAGCCCCAGCATTTT. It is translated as CASSLPGGEQPQHF. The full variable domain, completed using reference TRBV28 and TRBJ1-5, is DVKVTQSSRYLVKRTGEKVFLECVQDMDHENMFWYRQDPGLGLRLIYFSYDVKMKEKGDIPEGYSVSREKKERFSLILESASTNQTSMYLCASSLPGGEQPQHFGDGTRLSIL.

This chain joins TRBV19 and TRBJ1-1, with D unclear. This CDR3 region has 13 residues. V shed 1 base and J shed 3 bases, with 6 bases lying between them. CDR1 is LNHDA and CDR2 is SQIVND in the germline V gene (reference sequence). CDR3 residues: CASSIGEDTEAFF. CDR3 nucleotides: TGTGCCAGTAGTATAGGAGAGGACACTGAAGCTTTCTTT.

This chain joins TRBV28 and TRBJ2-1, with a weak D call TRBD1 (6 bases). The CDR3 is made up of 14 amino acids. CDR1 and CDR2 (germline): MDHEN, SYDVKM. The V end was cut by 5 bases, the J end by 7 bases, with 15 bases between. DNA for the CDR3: TGTGCCAGCAGTCCAGGTGGGGGCGTTAATGAGCAGTTCTTC. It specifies CASSPGGGVNEQFF.

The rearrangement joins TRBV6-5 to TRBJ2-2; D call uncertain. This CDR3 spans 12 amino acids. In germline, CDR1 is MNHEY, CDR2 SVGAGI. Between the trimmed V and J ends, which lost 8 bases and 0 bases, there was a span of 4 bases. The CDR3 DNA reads TGTGCCAGCTCTCCGAACACCGGGGAGCTGTTTTTT. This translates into CASSPNTGELFF.

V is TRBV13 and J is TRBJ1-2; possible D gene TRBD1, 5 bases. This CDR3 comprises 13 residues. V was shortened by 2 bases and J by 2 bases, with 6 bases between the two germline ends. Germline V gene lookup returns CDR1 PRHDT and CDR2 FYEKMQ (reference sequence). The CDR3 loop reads CASSLRTNYGYTF. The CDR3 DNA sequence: TGTGCCAGCAGCTTAAGGACAAACTATGGCTACACCTTC.

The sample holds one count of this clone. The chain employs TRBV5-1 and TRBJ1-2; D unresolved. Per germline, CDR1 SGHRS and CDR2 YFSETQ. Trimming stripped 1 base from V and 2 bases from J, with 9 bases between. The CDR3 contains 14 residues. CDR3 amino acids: CASSLPDKNYGYTF. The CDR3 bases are TGCGCCAGCAGCTTGCCCGACAAAAACTATGGCTACACCTTC.

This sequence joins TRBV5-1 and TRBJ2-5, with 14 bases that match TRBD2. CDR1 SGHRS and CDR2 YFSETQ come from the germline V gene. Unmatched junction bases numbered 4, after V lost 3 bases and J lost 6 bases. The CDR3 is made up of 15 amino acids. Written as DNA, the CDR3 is TGCGCCAGCAGCTCGACTAGCGGGGGGGTAAAGACCCAGTACTTC. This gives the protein CASSSTSGGVKTQYF.

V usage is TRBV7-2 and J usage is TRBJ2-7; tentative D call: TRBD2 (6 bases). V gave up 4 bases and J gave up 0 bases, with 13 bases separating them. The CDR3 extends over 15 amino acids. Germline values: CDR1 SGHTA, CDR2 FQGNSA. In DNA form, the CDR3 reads TGTGCCAGCAGCTCTGTTGCGGGGCCCTCCTACGAGCAGTACTTC. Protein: CASSSVAGPSYEQYF.

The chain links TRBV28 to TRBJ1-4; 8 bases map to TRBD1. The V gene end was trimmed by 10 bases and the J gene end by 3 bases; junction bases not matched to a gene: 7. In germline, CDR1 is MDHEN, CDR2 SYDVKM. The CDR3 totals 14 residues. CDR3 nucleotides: TGTGCCATCAACGAACAGGGGGCTAATGAAAAACTGTTTTTT. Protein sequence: CAINEQGANEKLFF.